Below, one T cell receptor beta chain is given with its context. Clones were sequenced by immunoSEQ multiplex PCR, and TCRdb holds only the in-frame ones, with some missing. The table has some 330,000 clones, around 83% seen once. This record comes from a study of blood T cell repertoires in COVID-19. In the study overall: COVID-19 samples, acute and convalescent, were from the United States, Italy and Spain.

The germline CDR1 and CDR2 sequences are SQVTM and ANQGSEA. V lost 0 bases and J lost 11; bases outside the gene matches: 7. The CDR3 has 13 amino acids. The clonotype was recovered from a woman in her 50s who had recovered from COVID-19. The material sequenced was PBMCs or T cells enriched from blood (not recorded which). The genes are TRBV29-1 and TRBJ1-1; 9 nucleotides align to TRBD1. The chain's CDR3 is CSVEDQWTGEAFF. The DNA for the CDR3 is TGCAGCGTTGAAGATCAGTGGACAGGGGAGGCTTTCTTT.